This T cell receptor beta chain was recovered during a study of blood T cell repertoires in COVID-19. As for the study in general: Sites across the United States, Italy and Spain contributed samples from acute and convalescent COVID-19. From T cells, B-cell-depleted T cells, or PBMCs came the material, which was cDNA or gDNA.

This CDR3 comprises 14 residues. Germline CDR1 is MDHEN and CDR2 is SYDVKM. V was cut by 3 bases and J by 6 bases, with 12 bases left in between. Method: immunoSEQ multiplex PCR; TCRdb's copy keeps in-frame clones and lacks some. The data show approximately 530,000 clones, with roughly nine tenths seen just once and roughly 7.4% held by the top ten. This sequence originates from a woman between 50 and 59 years old with COVID-19, enrolled during active disease. The chain joins TRBV28 to TRBJ2-1; unclear D gene. The sequencing input was peripheral blood. Here the CDR3 reads CASSLEPLGNEQFF. CDR3 DNA: TGTGCCAGCAGTTTGGAGCCACTTGGCAATGAGCAGTTCTTC.